This T cell receptor beta chain derives from a study of OX40 agonist ivuxolimab in advanced cancers. On the study more broadly: Three patients responded partially, comprising one with hepatocellular carcinoma and two with cutaneous melanoma. Study-wide results and limits: Among the lowest peripheral clonal expansion occurred in 0.1-3.0 mg/kg partial responders.

Concerning this clone itself: Antigen specificity is unknown.

TCRdb keeps only in-frame clones here, not all; method: immunoSEQ multiplex PCR. The sample consists of about 46,000 clones, 85% to 90% of them appearing once. The CDR3 runs to 18 residues. Source: CD4+ or CD8+ T cells sorted from blood, taken in a trial of the OX40 agonist ivuxolimab. The chain combines TRBV21-1 with TRBJ2-3; the table names TRBD1, a call not compared with the DNA. TRBV21-1 is an annotated pseudogene. The sequence was obtained from an adult with an advanced solid tumor such as melanoma, head and neck, liver or kidney cancer. For the CDR3, the DNA is TGTGCCAGCAGCCAAGTCCCCCCCCTTGGACAGGGGTCGGATACGCAGTATTTT. The encoded protein is CASSQVPPLGQGSDTQYF.